This TCR beta chain was found in a study of T cell repertoires in cytomegalovirus infection. TCRdb reprocessed the reads with MiXCR, giving one entry per CDR3 protein. The sample holds about 220,000 distinct CDR3 sequences; roughly 34% are singletons and the top ten take 59%. CDR1 and CDR2 from the germline V gene are LNHNV and YYDKDF (reference sequence). V was clipped by 2 bases and J by 2 bases, with 13 bases between them. CDR3 length: 16 residues. This clonotype has at least ten counts. Its matching antigen is unknown. The V and J genes are TRBV15 and TRBJ1-5, with a possible D match to TRBD1 (5 bases). This sequence originates from a human donor in good health (CMV status not recorded). Some clones in this sample may be carry-over from other donors' samples. Sequences were derived from CD8+ T cells from cultured PBMCs, sampled from culture after CMV antigen stimulation. CDR3 loop: CATSRPRGYGNQPQHF. CDR3 sequence (DNA): TGTGCCACCAGCAGACCCCGGGGCTACGGCAATCAGCCCCAGCATTTT.